This T cell receptor beta chain was recorded in a study of cytomegalovirus exposure and HLA in healthy donors. Trimming took off 0 bases at V and 7 bases at J, with 12 bases between the two ends. Germline V gene sequence: CDR1 SQVTM, CDR2 ANQGSEA. The CDR3 consists of 14 residues. General observations from the study: Researchers had no immune exposure information except CMV serostatus available.

In the case of this clone: Antigen unknown.

The PCR was carried out with 60 Vbeta primers and 13 Jbeta primers. In the original analysis: Later work found about 80 million unique TCR beta chains, with 10 million to 14 million shared. Here immunoSEQ multiplex PCR was the method, and the copy in TCRdb shows in-frame clones only, minus some. V, J and clone size were drawn from that table, and D and trimming were deduced from the DNA. With about 53,000 clones in the sample, the ten largest clones hold approximately 2.1%. The chain recombines TRBV29-1 with TRBJ1-4; the D is unclear. The source material was PBMCs. This TCR was sampled from a young woman in good health and CMV-seronegative. CDR3 sequence (DNA): TGCAGCGTTGAAGATATTCCCGCGGGTGAAAAACTGTTTTTT. The encoded protein is CSVEDIPAGEKLFF. Variable domain in full (rest from reference TRBV29-1 and TRBJ1-4): SAVISQKPSRDICQRGTSLTIQCQVDSQVTMMFWYRQQPGQSLTLIATANQGSEATYESGFVIDKFPISRPNLTFSTLTVSNMSPEDSSIYLCSVEDIPAGEKLFFGSGTQLSVL.